The following is a T cell receptor (beta chain) sequence with its context. What it binds is not known. Looked up from germline, CDR1 is SGHVS and CDR2 is FQNEAQ. CDR3 length: 14 amino acids. Trimming cost V 5 bases and J 4 bases; bases outside gene matches: 4. This sample is drawn from a study of OX40 agonist ivuxolimab in advanced cancers. General study findings and limits: Expanded peripheral T cell antigen specificity was not determined.

TCRdb's copy holds only in-frame clones and misses some; the assay was immunoSEQ multiplex PCR. In the table there are under 35,000 clones, about four fifths of which are singletons. The chain links TRBV7-8 to TRBJ1-1; TRBD1 aligns across 10 bases. This TCR derives from an adult with an advanced solid tumor such as melanoma, head and neck, liver or kidney cancer. The sample consisted of CD4+ or CD8+ T cells sorted from blood, taken in a trial of the OX40 agonist ivuxolimab. In DNA form, the CDR3 reads TGTGCCAGCAGCGGGGACAGGGGTGGCACTGAAGCTTTCTTT. Its protein product is CASSGDRGGTEAFF.